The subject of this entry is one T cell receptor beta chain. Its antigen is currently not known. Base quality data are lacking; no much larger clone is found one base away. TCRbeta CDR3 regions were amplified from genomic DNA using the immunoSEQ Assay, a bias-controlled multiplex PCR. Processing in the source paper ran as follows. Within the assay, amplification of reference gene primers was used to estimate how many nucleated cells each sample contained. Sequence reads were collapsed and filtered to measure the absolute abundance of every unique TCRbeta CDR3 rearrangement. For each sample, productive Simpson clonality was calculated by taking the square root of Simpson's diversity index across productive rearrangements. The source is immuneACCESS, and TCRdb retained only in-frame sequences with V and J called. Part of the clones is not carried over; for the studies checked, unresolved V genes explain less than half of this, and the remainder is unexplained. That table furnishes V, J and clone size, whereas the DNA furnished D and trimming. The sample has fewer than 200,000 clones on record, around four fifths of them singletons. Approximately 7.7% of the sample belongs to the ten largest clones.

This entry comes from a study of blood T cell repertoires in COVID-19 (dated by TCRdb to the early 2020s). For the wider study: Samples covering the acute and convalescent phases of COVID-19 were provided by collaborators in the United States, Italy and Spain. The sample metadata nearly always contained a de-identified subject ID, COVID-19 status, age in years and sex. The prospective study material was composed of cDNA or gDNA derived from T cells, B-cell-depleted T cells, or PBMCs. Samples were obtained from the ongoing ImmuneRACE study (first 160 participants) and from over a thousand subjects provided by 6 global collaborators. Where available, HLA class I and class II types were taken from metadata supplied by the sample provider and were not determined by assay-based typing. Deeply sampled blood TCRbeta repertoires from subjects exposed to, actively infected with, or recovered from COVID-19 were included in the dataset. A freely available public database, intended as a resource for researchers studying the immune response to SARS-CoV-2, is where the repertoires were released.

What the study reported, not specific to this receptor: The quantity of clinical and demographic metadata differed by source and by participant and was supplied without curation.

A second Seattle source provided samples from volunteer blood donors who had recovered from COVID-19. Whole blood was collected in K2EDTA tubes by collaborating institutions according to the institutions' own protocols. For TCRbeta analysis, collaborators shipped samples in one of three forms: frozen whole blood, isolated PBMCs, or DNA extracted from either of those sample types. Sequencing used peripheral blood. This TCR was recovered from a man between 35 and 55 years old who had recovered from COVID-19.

The DNA sequence follows: TGTGCCAGCAGCTTGGGACAGAAAGGCGATGGCTACACCTTC. It encodes CASSLGQKGDGYTF. The chain is assembled from TRBV5-4 and TRBJ1-2; the D gene is perhaps TRBD1, from 5 matching bases. The CDR3 has 14 amino acids, counting the end cysteine and phenylalanine. The sequence is cut down to CDR3 DNA, 42 bases in frame from base 1. Based on the germline V gene (reference sequence), the CDR1 and CDR2 sequences are SGHNT and YYREEE. A distance of 12 bases separates the germline ends of V and J, which lose 0 bases and 6 bases respectively.